The source of this T cell receptor beta chain is a study of spatial heterogeneity in lung cancer. Overall study context: Consistent detection of more beta-chain than alpha-chain sequences was observed.

Stated time point: sample taken at primary tumor resection. The donors were 55 to 85 patients with non-small cell lung cancer that was early-stage and untreated. Without sorting, whole RNA was sequenced from tumor, nontumor lung or frozen PBMC. Study-level points and caveats: In tumors, expanded intratumoral alpha and beta TCR counts tracked mutation counts.

Individually, TCR cDNA molecules were each labelled with a unique molecular identifier. From the 5' RACE reads, TCRdb called clonotypes with MiXCR, one entry per CDR3 protein. Here the sample spans about 20,000 distinct CDR3 sequences, roughly 5.8% being singletons. This clonotype has ten or more counts. As yet, its antigen is unknown. The receptor was isolated from a female donor with early-stage non-small cell lung cancer. Material: lung tumor tissue, obtained at surgery.

CDR3 bases: TGTGCCAGCAGCTTAGGAATCGGGGAGCTGTTTTTT. This codes for CASSLGIGELFF. This chain uses TRBV7-2 with TRBJ2-2; no reliable D call. CDR3 length: 12 residues. Germline CDR1 is SGHTA and CDR2 is FQGNSA. V dropped 1 base and J dropped 7 bases, with 4 bases sitting between them. Full variable domain (outside the CDR3, taken from reference TRBV7-2 and TRBJ2-2): GAGVSQSPSNKVTEKGKDVELRCDPISGHTALYWYRQSLGQGLEFLIYFQGNSAPDKSGLPSDRFSAERTGGSVSTLTIQRTQQEDSAVYLCASSLGIGELFFGEGSRLTVL.